This T cell receptor beta chain was observed in a study of a mutant IDH1 vaccine in newly diagnosed glioma. Time point of the sample: baseline, week 1 (first vaccination visit). This sample's treatment: pre-vaccination baseline after standard-of-care therapy. In germline, CDR1 is SGHAT, CDR2 FQNNGV. This CDR3 region has 16 residues. V lost 0 bases and J lost 2; bases outside the gene matches: 5. Assay used: immunoSEQ multiplex PCR; TCRdb lists only in-frame clones, some missing. Of about 96,000 clones listed, around 77% were seen once; the top ten hold approximately 7.6%. The chain employs TRBV11-2 and TRBJ2-3; 7 bases agree with TRBD1. The input for sequencing was PBMCs, taken from a glioma patient treated with radiotherapy, temozolomide or both. The sequence derives from a man aged 35-49 years with glioma. CDR3 coding DNA: TGTGCCAGCAGCTTAGATGACAGGGCCGCCACAGATACGCAGTATTTT. This translates into CASSLDDRAATDTQYF.